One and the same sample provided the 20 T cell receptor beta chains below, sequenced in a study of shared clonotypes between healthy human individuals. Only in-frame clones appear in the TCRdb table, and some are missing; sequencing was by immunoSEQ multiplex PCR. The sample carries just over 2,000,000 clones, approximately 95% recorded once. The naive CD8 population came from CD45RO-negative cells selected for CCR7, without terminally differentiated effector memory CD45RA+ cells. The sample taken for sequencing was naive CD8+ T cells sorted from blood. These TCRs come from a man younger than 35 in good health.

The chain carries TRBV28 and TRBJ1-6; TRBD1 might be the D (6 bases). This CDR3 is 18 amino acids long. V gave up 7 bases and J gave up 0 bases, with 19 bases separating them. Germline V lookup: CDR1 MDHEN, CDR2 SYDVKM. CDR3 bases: TGTGCCAGCATTGGACAGCCTCTCCTGAGCTCCTATAATTCACCCCTCCACTTT. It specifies CASIGQPLLSSYNSPLHF.

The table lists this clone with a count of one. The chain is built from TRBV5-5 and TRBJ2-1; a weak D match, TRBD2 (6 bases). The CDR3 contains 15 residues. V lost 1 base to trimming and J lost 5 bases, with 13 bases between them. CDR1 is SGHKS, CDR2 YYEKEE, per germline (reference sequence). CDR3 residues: CASSLSDYINNEQFF. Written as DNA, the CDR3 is TGTGCCAGCAGCTTGTCGGACTACATAAACAATGAGCAGTTCTTC. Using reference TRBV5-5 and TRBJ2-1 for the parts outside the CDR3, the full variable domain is DAGVTQSPTHLIKTRGQQVTLRCSPISGHKSVSWYQQVLGQGPQFIFQYYEKEERGRGNFPDRFSARQFPNYSSELNVNALLLGDSALYLCASSLSDYINNEQFFGPGTRLTVL.

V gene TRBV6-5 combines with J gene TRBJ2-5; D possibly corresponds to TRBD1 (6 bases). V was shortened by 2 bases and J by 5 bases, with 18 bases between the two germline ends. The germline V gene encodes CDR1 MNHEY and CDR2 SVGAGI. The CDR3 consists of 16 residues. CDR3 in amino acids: CASSYLRHREGETQYF. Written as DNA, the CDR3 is TGTGCCAGCAGTTACCTACGCCACAGGGAAGGGGAGACCCAGTACTTC.

In DNA, the CDR3 is TGTGCCAGCAGTGAAGAAACGTCGGTCCATACAGAGACCCAGTACTTC. It translates to CASSEETSVHTETQYF. The J gene is TRBJ2-5, the V gene TRBV2; D not resolved. Trimming took off 1 base at V and 4 bases at J, with 16 bases between the two ends. The CDR3 loop spans 16 amino acids. The germline V gene has CDR1 SNHLY and CDR2 FYNNEI.

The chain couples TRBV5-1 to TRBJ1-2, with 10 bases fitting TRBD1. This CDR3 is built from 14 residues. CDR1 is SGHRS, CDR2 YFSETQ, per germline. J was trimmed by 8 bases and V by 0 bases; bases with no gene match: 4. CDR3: CASSLGQGAAGYTF. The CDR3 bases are TGCGCCAGCAGCTTGGGACAGGGGGCAGCGGGCTACACCTTC.

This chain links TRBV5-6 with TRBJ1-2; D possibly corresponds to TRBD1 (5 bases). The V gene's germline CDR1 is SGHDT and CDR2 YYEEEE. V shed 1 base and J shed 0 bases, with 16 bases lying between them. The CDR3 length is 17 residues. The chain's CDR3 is CASSLPTLGGANYGYTF. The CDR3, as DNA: TGTGCCAGCAGCTTGCCCACCCTAGGAGGGGCTAACTATGGCTACACCTTC.

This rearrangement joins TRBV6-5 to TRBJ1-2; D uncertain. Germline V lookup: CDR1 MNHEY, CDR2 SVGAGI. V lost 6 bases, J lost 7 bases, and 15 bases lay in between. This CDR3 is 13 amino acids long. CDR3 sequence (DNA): TGTGCCAGCAGACCACCCGGACTTAGTGGCTACACCTTC. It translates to CASRPPGLSGYTF.

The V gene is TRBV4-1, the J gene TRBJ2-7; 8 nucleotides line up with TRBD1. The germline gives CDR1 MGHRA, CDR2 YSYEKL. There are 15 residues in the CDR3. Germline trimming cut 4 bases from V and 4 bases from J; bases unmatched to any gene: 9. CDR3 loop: CASSPSRQGNYEQYF. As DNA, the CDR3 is TGCGCCAGCAGCCCCTCTCGACAGGGGAATTACGAGCAGTACTTC.

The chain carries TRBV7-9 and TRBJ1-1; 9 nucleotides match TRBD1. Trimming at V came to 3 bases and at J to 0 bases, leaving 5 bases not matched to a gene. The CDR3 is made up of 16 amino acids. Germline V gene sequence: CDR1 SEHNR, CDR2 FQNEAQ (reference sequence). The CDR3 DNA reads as TGTGCCAGCAGCTTGGGGACAGGGACTATGAACACTGAAGCTTTCTTT. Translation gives CASSLGTGTMNTEAFF. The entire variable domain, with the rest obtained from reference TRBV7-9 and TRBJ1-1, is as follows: DTGVSQNPRHKITKRGQNVTFRCDPISEHNRLYWYRQTLGQGPEFLTYFQNEAQLEKSRLLSDRFSAERPKGSFSTLEIQRTEQGDSAMYLCASSLGTGTMNTEAFFGQGTRLTVV.

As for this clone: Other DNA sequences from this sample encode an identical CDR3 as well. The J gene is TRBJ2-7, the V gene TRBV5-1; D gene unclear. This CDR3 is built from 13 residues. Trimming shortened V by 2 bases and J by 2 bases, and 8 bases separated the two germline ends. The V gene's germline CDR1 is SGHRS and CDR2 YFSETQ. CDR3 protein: CASSFGLAYEQYF. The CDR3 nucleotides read TGCGCCAGCAGCTTTGGGCTTGCCTACGAGCAGTACTTC.

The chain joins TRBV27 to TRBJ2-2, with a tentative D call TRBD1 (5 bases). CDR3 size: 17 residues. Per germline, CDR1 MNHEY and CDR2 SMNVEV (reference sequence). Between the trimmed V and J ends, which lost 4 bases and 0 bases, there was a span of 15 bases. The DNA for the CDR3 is TGTGCCAGCAGTTCTCTACCGACAGCAGCGAACACCGGGGAGCTGTTTTTT. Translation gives CASSSLPTAANTGELFF.

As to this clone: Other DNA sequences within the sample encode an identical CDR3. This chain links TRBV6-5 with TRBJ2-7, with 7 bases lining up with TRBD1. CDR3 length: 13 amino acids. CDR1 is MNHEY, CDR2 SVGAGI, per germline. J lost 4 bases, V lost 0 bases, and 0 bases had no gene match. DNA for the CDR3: TGTGCCAGCAGTTACTCACAGGGGTACGAGCAGTACTTC. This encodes CASSYSQGYEQYF.

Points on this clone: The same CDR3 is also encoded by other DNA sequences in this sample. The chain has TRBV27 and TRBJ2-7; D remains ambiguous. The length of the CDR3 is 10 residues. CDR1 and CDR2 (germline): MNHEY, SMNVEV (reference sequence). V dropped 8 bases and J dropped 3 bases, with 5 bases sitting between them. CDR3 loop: CASGFYEQYF. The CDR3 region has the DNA TGTGCCAGCGGGTTCTACGAGCAGTACTTC.

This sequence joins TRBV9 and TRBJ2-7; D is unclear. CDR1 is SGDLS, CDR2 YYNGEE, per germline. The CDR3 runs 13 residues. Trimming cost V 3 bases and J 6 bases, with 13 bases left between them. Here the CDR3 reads CASSATHAGEQYF. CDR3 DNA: TGTGCCAGCAGCGCTACCCATGCAGGCGAGCAGTACTTC.

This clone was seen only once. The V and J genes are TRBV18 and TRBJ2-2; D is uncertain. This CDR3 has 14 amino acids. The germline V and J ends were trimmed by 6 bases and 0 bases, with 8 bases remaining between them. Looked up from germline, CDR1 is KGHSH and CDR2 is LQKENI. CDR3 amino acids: CASSRTANTGELFF. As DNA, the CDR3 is TGTGCCAGCTCTCGGACCGCGAACACCGGGGAGCTGTTTTTT.

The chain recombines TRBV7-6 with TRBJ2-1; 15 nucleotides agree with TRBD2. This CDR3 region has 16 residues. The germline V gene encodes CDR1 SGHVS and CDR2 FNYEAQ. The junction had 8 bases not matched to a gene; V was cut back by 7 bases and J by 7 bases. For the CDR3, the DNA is TGTGCCAGCAAGCCCCTGGGACTAGCGGGAGGAAATGAGCAGTTCTTC. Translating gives CASKPLGLAGGNEQFF.

CDR3 loop: CASSVTRDRGTGELFF. The CDR3 bases are TGTGCCAGCAGCGTCACCCGGGACAGGGGAACCGGGGAGCTGTTTTTT. This chain links TRBV9 with TRBJ2-2; TRBD1 matches at 10 bases. Per germline, CDR1 SGDLS and CDR2 YYNGEE. This CDR3 contains 16 residues. The V gene end was trimmed by 2 bases and the J gene end by 5 bases; junction bases not matched to a gene: 6.

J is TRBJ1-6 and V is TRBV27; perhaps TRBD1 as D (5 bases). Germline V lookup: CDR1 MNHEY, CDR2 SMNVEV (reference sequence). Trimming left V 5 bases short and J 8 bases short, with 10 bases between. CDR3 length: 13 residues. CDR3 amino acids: CASSERGYSPLHF. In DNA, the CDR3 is TGTGCCAGCAGTGAAAGGGGCTATTCACCCCTCCACTTT.

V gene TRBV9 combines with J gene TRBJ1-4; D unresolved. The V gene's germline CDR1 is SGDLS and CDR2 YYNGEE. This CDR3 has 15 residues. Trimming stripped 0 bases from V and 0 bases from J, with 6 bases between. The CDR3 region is CASSVGVATNEKLFF. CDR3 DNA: TGTGCCAGCAGCGTAGGGGTGGCAACTAATGAAAAACTGTTTTTT.

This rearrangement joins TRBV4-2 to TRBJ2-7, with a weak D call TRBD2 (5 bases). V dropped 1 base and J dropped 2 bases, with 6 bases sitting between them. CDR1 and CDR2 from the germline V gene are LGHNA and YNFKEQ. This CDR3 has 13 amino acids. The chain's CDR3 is CASSQGGTYEQYF. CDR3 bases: TGTGCCAGCAGCCAAGGAGGGACCTACGAGCAGTACTTC.